Included here is one T cell receptor (beta chain) sequence, with context. Sequencing was performed with immunoSEQ multiplex PCR; in TCRdb, only in-frame clones are kept and a portion is missing. The sample consists of 35,000 to 50,000 clones, 85% to 90% of them appearing once. This sample is part of a study of memory CD8 T cells in hepatitis C reinfection. About the study: Peak reinfection samples were taken 3 to 8 weeks after detection.

As for time point: peak reinfection, 3 to 8 weeks after reinfection detection. No in vitro expansion preceded TCR sequencing of the sorted cells. Total naive CD8 T cells were sorted as viable CD3+ CD8+ CD45RO- cells from a couple of donors. This TCR was recovered from a man aged 18 to 29 with hepatitis C virus infection. Sequenced input: naive CD8+ T cells sorted from blood.

CDR3 DNA: TGTGCCAGCAGCTCCGGACAGGGGGTTCAGCCCCAGCATTTT. Translation gives CASSSGQGVQPQHF. The genes are TRBV7-9 and TRBJ1-5; 10 nucleotides agree with TRBD1. Trimming at V came to 4 bases and at J to 6 bases, leaving 3 bases not matched to a gene. There are 14 residues in the CDR3. Germline lookup yields CDR1 SEHNR and CDR2 FQNEAQ (reference sequence).